The 15 T cell receptor beta chains below all came from one sample that was sequenced in a study of blood T cell repertoires in COVID-19 (dated by TCRdb to 2020 to 2022). Libraries were prepared through the immunoSEQ multiplex PCR assay. TCRdb limited this immuneACCESS table to in-frame rearrangements with V and J called. A share of clones is missing; checked studies link under half to unresolved V genes, and the rest is unexplained. For this sample the table gives 80,000 to 85,000 clones, of which almost 90% were detected only once. The top ten clonotypes cover about 4.8% of the sample. Source material: peripheral blood. These receptors originate from a woman of 80 years or more with acute or convalescent COVID-19.

This sequence joins TRBV11-2 and TRBJ2-3; 10 positions agree with TRBD2. The CDR3 consists of 16 residues. With V trimmed by 3 bases and J by 4 bases, 7 bases remained unmatched. Germline CDR1 SGHAT, CDR2 FQNNGV. The CDR3 bases are TGTGCCAGCAGCTTCGGTTCTAGCGGGAGCTCAGATACGCAGTATTTT. It encodes CASSFGSSGSSDTQYF.

This sequence joins TRBV11-1 and TRBJ2-1; D is perhaps TRBD1 (7 bases). The germline V gene encodes CDR1 SGHAT and CDR2 FQDESV (reference sequence). The V end lost 5 bases, the J end lost 4 bases, and 15 bases lay between the germline ends. There are 15 residues in the CDR3. This CDR3 is CASSTQGGFYNEQFF. Here the CDR3 DNA reads TGTGCCAGCAGCACCCAGGGGGGATTTTACAATGAGCAGTTCTTC.

The chain carries TRBV5-1 and TRBJ1-4; 12 bases are a match to TRBD1. J gave up 8 bases and V 4 bases, and 3 bases lay outside the gene matches. The CDR3 has 14 residues. Germline CDR1 is SGHRS and CDR2 is YFSETQ. The CDR3 DNA is TGCGCCAGCAGCGCGGGACAGGGGGCCGAAAAACTGTTTTTT. Protein product: CASSAGQGAEKLFF.

The rearrangement uses TRBV2 and TRBJ2-2; 7 nucleotides line up with TRBD1. Trimming at V came to 5 bases and at J to 1 base, leaving 1 base not matched to a gene. In germline, CDR1 is SNHLY, CDR2 FYNNEI. The CDR3 spans 14 residues. CDR3 residues: CASSRDRNTGELFF. CDR3 DNA sequence: TGTGCCAGCAGTAGGGACAGGAACACCGGGGAGCTGTTTTTT.

The chain is built from TRBV5-4 and TRBJ2-5, with 12 bases aligning to TRBD2. The CDR3 is 15 amino acids. Germline V lookup: CDR1 SGHNT, CDR2 YYREEE (reference sequence). Germline trimming cut 2 bases from V and 3 bases from J; bases unmatched to any gene: 2. The CDR3 DNA reads as TGTGCCAGCAGCTTTACTAGCGGGGGGAAAGAGACCCAGTACTTC. Translating it yields CASSFTSGGKETQYF. The full variable domain, completed using reference TRBV5-4 and TRBJ2-5, is ETGVTQSPTHLIKTRGQQVTLRCSSQSGHNTVSWYQQALGQGPQFIFQYYREEENGRGNFPPRFSGLQFPNYSSELNVNALELDDSALYLCASSFTSGGKETQYFGPGTRLLVL.

This rearrangement joins TRBV7-2 to TRBJ2-6; no clear D. Germline lookup yields CDR1 SGHTA and CDR2 FQGNSA. Trimming stripped 1 base from V and 2 bases from J, with 6 bases between. The CDR3 spans 15 residues. CDR3 DNA: TGTGCCAGCAGCTTAGGAGCCCCTGGGGCCAACGTCCTGACTTTC. As protein: CASSLGAPGANVLTF.

CDR3 protein: CASLRGAGRFAEAFF. For the CDR3, the DNA is TGTGCCAGTTTAAGGGGAGCAGGGAGGTTCGCTGAAGCTTTCTTT. This rearrangement joins TRBV6-5 to TRBJ1-1, with D possibly matching TRBD1 (5 bases). CDR3 length equals 15 residues. Trimming pared 9 bases from V and 6 bases from J, leaving 23 bases between. Germline CDR1 reads MNHEY; CDR2 reads SVGAGI.

This chain links TRBV19 with TRBJ2-1; 11 bases map to TRBD2. This CDR3 is 15 amino acids long. Germline V CDR1 and CDR2: LNHDA, SQIVND (reference sequence). Trimming at V came to 3 bases and at J to 6 bases, leaving 4 bases not matched to a gene. CDR3 loop: CASSMSSGGANEQFF. CDR3 coding DNA: TGTGCCAGTAGTATGAGTAGCGGGGGGGCCAATGAGCAGTTCTTC.

The chain is built from TRBV6-5 and TRBJ2-3, with D perhaps TRBD2 (5 bases). Germline V gives CDR1 MNHEY, CDR2 SVGAGI. This CDR3 has 13 residues. Trimming shortened V by 6 bases and J by 14 bases, and 21 bases separated the two germline ends. CDR3 DNA: TGTGCCAGCAGCCCCGGGATGATGGGCTCGGGGTATTTT. Its protein product is CASSPGMMGSGYF.

Points on this clone: Other nucleotide sequences from this sample produce the same CDR3. The chain employs TRBV9 and TRBJ2-1; D is perhaps TRBD1 (6 bases). CDR3 size: 15 residues. Germline lookup yields CDR1 SGDLS and CDR2 YYNGEE. V lost 0 bases and J 0 bases, leaving 7 bases between the germline ends. CDR3 residues: CASSVGGGSYNEQFF. The DNA for the CDR3 is TGTGCCAGCAGCGTAGGAGGGGGCTCCTACAATGAGCAGTTCTTC.

The V and J genes are TRBV5-1 and TRBJ1-5, with no clear D. From germline, CDR1 is SGHRS and CDR2 YFSETQ. The CDR3 runs to 13 residues. V was shortened by 0 bases and J by 6 bases, with 7 bases between the two germline ends. Here the CDR3 reads CASSLVPGQPQHF. The CDR3 nucleotides read TGCGCCAGCAGCTTGGTCCCCGGTCAGCCCCAGCATTTT.

This clone was detected only once. The V gene is TRBV19, the J gene TRBJ1-2; 8 bases are shared with TRBD1. There are 17 residues in the CDR3. Germline V CDR1 and CDR2: LNHDA, SQIVND (reference sequence). J gave up 0 bases and V 4 bases, and 10 bases lay outside the gene matches. The CDR3 nucleotides read TGTGCCAGTAGTACCAGCTGGTTGACAGGGGCTAACTATGGCTACACCTTC. It encodes CASSTSWLTGANYGYTF.

This chain links TRBV11-3 with TRBJ2-6, with D perhaps matching TRBD2 (5 bases). The germline gives CDR1 SGHNT, CDR2 YENEEA. This CDR3 is built from 16 residues. Trimming took off 1 base at V and 0 bases at J, with 7 bases between the two ends. DNA for the CDR3: TGTGCCAGCAGCTTAGGCGCGGGCTCTGGGGCCAACGTCCTGACTTTC. This encodes CASSLGAGSGANVLTF.

For the CDR3, the DNA is TGTGCCAGCAGCCCCATGGGGACAGTCGGGGAAAAACTGTTTTTT. Translating it yields CASSPMGTVGEKLFF. This chain joins TRBV9 and TRBJ1-4, with 7 bases that match TRBD1. J lost 8 bases, V lost 4 bases, and 11 bases had no gene match. CDR3 length: 15 amino acids. Per germline, CDR1 SGDLS and CDR2 YYNGEE.

The chain carries TRBV19 and TRBJ1-1, with 7 bases aligning to TRBD1. Germline assignment: CDR1 LNHDA and CDR2 SQIVND (reference sequence). This CDR3 is built from 16 residues. V lost 7 bases and J lost 4; bases outside the gene matches: 15. The CDR3 nucleotides are TGTGCCAGTATACCCGCTCTCGGGGCAGGGGGCACTGAAGCTTTCTTT. Its translation: CASIPALGAGGTEAFF.